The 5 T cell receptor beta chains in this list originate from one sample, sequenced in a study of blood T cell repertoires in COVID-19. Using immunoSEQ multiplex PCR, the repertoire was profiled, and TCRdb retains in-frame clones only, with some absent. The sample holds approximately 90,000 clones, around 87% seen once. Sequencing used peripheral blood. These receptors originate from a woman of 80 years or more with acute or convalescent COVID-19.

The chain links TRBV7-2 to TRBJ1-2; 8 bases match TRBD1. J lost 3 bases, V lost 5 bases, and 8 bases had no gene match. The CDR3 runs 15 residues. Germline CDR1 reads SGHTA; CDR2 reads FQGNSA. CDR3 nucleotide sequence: TGTGCCAGCAGCCTCGCCCTGGACAGGGACTATGGCTACACCTTC. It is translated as CASSLALDRDYGYTF.

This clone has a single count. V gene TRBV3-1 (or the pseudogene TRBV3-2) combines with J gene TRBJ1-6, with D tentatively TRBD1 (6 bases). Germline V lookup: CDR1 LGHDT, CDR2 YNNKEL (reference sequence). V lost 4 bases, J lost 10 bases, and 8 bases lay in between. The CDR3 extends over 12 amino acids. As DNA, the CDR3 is TGTGCCAGCAGCCGGGACAACTCACCCCTCCACTTT. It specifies CASSRDNSPLHF.

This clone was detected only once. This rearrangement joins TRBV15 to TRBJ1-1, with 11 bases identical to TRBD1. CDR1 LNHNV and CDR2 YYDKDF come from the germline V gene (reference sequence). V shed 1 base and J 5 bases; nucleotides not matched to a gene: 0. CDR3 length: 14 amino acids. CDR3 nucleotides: TGTGCCACCAGCAGAGGGGACAGGGGGACTGAAGCTTTCTTT. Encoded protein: CATSRGDRGTEAFF. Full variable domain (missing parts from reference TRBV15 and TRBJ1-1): DAMVIQNPRYQVTQFGKPVTLSCSQTLNHNVMYWYQQKSSQAPKLLFHYYDKDFNNEADTPDNFQSRRPNTSFCFLDIRSPGLGDTAMYLCATSRGDRGTEAFFGQGTRLTVV.

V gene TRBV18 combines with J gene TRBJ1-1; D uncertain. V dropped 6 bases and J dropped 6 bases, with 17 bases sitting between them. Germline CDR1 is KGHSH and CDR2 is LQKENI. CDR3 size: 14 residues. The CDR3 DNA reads TGTGCCAGCTCGCCAATTTACGGGGAATCTGAAGCTTTCTTT. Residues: CASSPIYGESEAFF.

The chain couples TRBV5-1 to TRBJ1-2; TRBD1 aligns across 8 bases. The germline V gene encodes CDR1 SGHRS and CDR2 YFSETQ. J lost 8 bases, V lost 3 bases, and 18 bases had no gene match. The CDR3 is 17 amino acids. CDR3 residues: CASSWDKKTQGAKGYTF. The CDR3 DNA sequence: TGCGCCAGCAGCTGGGATAAAAAGACTCAGGGGGCAAAAGGCTACACCTTC.